The rows below give T cell receptor beta chains drawn from one sample of a study of spatial heterogeneity in lung cancer. TCRdb re-analysed the 5' RACE reads in MiXCR, keeping a single row per CDR3 protein. The sample contains about 3,700 distinct CDR3 sequences, roughly 5.3% of which appear only once. The source was lung tumor tissue, collected at surgery. These receptors originate from a female donor with early-stage non-small cell lung cancer. The conserved cysteine and the conserved F or W are not part of the CDR3 here.

j_call: TRBJ1-5; v_call: TRBV4-2; cdr3_aa: ASSQETGPGNQPQH
j_call: TRBJ1-4; v_call: TRBV7-2; cdr3_aa: ASSFTGGSWYANEKLF
j_call: TRBJ2-5; v_call: TRBV7-2; cdr3_aa: ASSPRAGTSGGQETQY
j_call: TRBJ1-5; v_call: TRBV7-2; cdr3_aa: ASSHPGQPQH
j_call: TRBJ2-2; v_call: TRBV27; cdr3_aa: ASSFRGLAGGRTGELF
j_call: TRBJ1-2; v_call: TRBV20-1; cdr3_aa: SAQQDSANYGYT
j_call: TRBJ1-4; v_call: TRBV18; cdr3_aa: ASSDGTVVNEKLF
j_call: TRBJ2-3; v_call: TRBV7-9; cdr3_aa: ASSWRPTAPADTQY
j_call: TRBJ2-7; v_call: TRBV6-1; cdr3_aa: ASSGRNYYEQY
j_call: TRBJ2-4; v_call: TRBV5-1; cdr3_aa: VSSTRTGVGINIQY
j_call: TRBJ1-1; v_call: TRBV11-1; cdr3_aa: ASSLQGSYEAF
j_call: TRBJ2-1; v_call: TRBV4-1; cdr3_aa: ASSQVNQRAFYNEQF
j_call: TRBJ1-5; v_call: TRBV27; cdr3_aa: ASSLRTLLGPQH
j_call: TRBJ2-5; v_call: TRBV6-2/TRBV6-3; cdr3_aa: ASSLSLGAQETQY
j_call: TRBJ1-1; v_call: TRBV29-1; cdr3_aa: SGGRREGTEAF
j_call: TRBJ2-2; v_call: TRBV6-1; cdr3_aa: ASSGMLGEPSTGELF
j_call: TRBJ1-1; v_call: TRBV5-5; cdr3_aa: ASSLIGAMDTEAF
j_call: TRBJ1-5; v_call: TRBV6-1; cdr3_aa: ASTEGQSNQPQH
j_call: TRBJ1-1; v_call: TRBV7-8; cdr3_aa: ASSLKGFDSRNTEAF
j_call: TRBJ1-4; v_call: TRBV18; cdr3_aa: ASSPPQYNEKLF
j_call: TRBJ1-1; v_call: TRBV6-1; cdr3_aa: ASRTGSGAEAF
j_call: TRBJ1-4; v_call: TRBV20-1; cdr3_aa: SARGGGFEKLF
j_call: TRBJ1-2; v_call: TRBV12-3/TRBV12-4; cdr3_aa: ASIRTPGQPNYGYT
j_call: TRBJ2-7; v_call: TRBV5-1; cdr3_aa: ASSLSGGSSYEQY
j_call: TRBJ2-7; v_call: TRBV7-3; cdr3_aa: ASSPDGGKQY